Presented here are 7 T cell receptor beta chains from one specimen sequenced in a study of blood T cell repertoires in COVID-19. Sequenced by immunoSEQ multiplex PCR; TCRdb stores in-frame clones only, minus some. The profile shows 250,000 to 400,000 clones, roughly 88% of them singletons. The sequencing sample was made of peripheral blood. These receptors came from a woman in her twenties or thirties with COVID-19, enrolled during active disease.

The rearrangement uses TRBV2 and TRBJ1-2; 8 bases align to TRBD1. J was trimmed by 2 bases and V by 0 bases; bases with no gene match: 2. CDR3 length equals 15 residues. The germline gives CDR1 SNHLY, CDR2 FYNNEI. CDR3 DNA: TGTGCCAGCAGTGAAGCGCGGACAGGGAACTATGGCTACACCTTC. This sequence encodes CASSEARTGNYGYTF. Full variable domain (outside the CDR3, taken from reference TRBV2 and TRBJ1-2): EPEVTQTPSHQVTQMGQEVILRCVPISNHLYFYWYRQILGQKVEFLVSFYNNEISEKSEIFDDQFSVERPDGSNFTLKIRSTKLEDSAMYFCASSEARTGNYGYTFGSGTRLTVV.

The V and J genes are TRBV6-1 and TRBJ1-1, with D uncertain. The V end lost 1 base, the J end lost 10 bases, and 10 bases lay between the germline ends. The germline CDR1 and CDR2 sequences are MNHNS and SASEGT. The CDR3 is 12 residues long. As DNA, the CDR3 is TGTGCCAGCAGTGAAGGTATCAGTGGAGCTTTCTTT. It translates to CASSEGISGAFF.

This chain joins TRBV2 and TRBJ2-7; the match to TRBD2 covers 8 bases. The CDR3 loop spans 15 amino acids. Germline V gives CDR1 SNHLY, CDR2 FYNNEI. The J segment lost 0 bases and the V segment lost 6 bases, leaving 7 bases of the junction unmatched. CDR3 in amino acids: CASRPLAVSSYEQYF. The CDR3 coding sequence is TGTGCCAGCAGACCACTAGCGGTCTCCTCCTACGAGCAGTACTTC.

The V gene is TRBV5-6, the J gene TRBJ2-6; TRBD2 might be the D (5 bases). This CDR3 spans 15 amino acids. V was pared by 0 bases and J by 4 bases, with 8 bases between. Germline CDR1 is SGHDT and CDR2 is YYEEEE. The CDR3 is CASSLGGSGANVLTF. For the CDR3, the DNA is TGTGCCAGCAGCTTGGGAGGGTCCGGGGCCAACGTCCTGACTTTC. Complete variable domain (other parts from reference TRBV5-6 and TRBJ2-6): DAGVTQSPTHLIKTRGQQVTLRCSPKSGHDTVSWYQQALGQGPQFIFQYYEEEERQRGNFPDRFSGHQFPNYSSELNVNALLLGDSALYLCASSLGGSGANVLTFGAGSRLTVL.

The chain is built from TRBV6-5 and TRBJ1-1; TRBD1 might be the D (5 bases). In germline, CDR1 is MNHEY, CDR2 SVGAGI. The CDR3 is made up of 11 amino acids. Trimming left V 6 bases short and J 6 bases short, with 8 bases between. The chain's CDR3 is CASRQESEAFF. CDR3 nucleotide sequence: TGTGCCAGCAGACAGGAGTCTGAAGCTTTCTTT.

The chain joins TRBV6-2 or TRBV6-3 to TRBJ2-7, with D possibly matching TRBD1 (6 bases). V was trimmed by 5 bases and J by 6 bases, leaving 11 bases between them. Germline loops: CDR1 MNHEY, CDR2 SVGEGT. This CDR3 has 12 amino acids. CDR3 DNA: TGTGCCAGCAGTAGAACAGGGAGCGAGCAGTACTTC. This encodes CASSRTGSEQYF.

The V and J genes are TRBV5-1 and TRBJ1-1; weak D call: TRBD1 (6 bases). Germline-derived CDR1 and CDR2 are SGHRS and YFSETQ. The CDR3 is 14 residues long. V was trimmed by 2 bases and J by 5 bases, leaving 13 bases between them. For the CDR3, the DNA is TGCGCCAGCAGCTTTATGTGGGGGCAAACTGAAGCTTTCTTT. Protein: CASSFMWGQTEAFF.